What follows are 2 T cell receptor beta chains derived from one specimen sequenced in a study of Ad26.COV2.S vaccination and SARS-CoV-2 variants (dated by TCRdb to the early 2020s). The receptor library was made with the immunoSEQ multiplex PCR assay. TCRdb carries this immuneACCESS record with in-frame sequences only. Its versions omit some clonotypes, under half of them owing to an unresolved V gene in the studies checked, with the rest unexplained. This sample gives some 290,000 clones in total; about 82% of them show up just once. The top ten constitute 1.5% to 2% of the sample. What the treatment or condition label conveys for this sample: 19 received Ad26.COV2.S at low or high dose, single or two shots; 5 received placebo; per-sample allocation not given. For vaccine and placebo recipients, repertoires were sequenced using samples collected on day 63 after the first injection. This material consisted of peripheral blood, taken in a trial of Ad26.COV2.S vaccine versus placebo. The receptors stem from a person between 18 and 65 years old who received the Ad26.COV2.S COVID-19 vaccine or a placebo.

The CDR3 is CAISDPDRGRAFF. Written as DNA, the CDR3 is TGTGCCATCAGTGACCCCGACAGGGGGCGAGCTTTCTTT. V gene TRBV10-3 combines with J gene TRBJ1-1, with 10 bases that match TRBD1. CDR1 and CDR2 from the germline V gene are ENHRY and SYGVKD. The CDR3 runs to 13 residues. V trimming: 3 bases; J trimming: 10 bases; junction bases outside the gene matches: 5.

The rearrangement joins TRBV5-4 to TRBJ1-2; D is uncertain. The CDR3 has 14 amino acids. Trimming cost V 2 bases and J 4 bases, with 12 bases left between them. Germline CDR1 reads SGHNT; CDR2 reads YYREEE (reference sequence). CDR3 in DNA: TGTGCCAGCAGCTTCCCTACCCGTCCCTATGGCTACACCTTC. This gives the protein CASSFPTRPYGYTF. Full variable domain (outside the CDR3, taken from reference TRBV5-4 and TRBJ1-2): ETGVTQSPTHLIKTRGQQVTLRCSSQSGHNTVSWYQQALGQGPQFIFQYYREEENGRGNFPPRFSGLQFPNYSSELNVNALELDDSALYLCASSFPTRPYGYTFGSGTRLTVV.